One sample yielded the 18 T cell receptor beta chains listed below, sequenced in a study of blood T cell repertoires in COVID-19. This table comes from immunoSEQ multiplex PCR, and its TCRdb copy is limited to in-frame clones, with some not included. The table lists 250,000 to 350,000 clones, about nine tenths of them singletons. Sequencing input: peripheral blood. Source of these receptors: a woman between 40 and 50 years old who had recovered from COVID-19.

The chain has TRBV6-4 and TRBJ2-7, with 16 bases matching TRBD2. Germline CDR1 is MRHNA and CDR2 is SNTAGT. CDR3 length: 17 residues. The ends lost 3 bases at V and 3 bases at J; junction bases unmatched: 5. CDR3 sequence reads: CASSEPGLAGGFYEQYF. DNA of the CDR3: TGTGCCAGCAGTGAGCCGGGACTAGCGGGAGGGTTCTACGAGCAGTACTTC.

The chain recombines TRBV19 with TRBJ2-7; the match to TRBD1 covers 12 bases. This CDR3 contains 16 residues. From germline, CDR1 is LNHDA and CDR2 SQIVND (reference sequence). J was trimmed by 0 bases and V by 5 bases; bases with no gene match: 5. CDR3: CASSAGTGGFSYEQYF. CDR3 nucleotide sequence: TGTGCCAGTAGTGCAGGGACAGGGGGCTTCTCCTACGAGCAGTACTTC.

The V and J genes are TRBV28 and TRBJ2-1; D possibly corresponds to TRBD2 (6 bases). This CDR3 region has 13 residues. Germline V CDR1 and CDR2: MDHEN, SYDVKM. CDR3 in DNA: TGTGGCGCCCGTAGCGGCTCCTACAATGAGCAGTTCTTC. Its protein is CGARSGSYNEQFF.

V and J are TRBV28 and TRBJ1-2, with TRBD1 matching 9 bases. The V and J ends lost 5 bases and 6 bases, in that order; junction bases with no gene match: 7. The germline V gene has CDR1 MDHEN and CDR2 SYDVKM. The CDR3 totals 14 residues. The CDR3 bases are TGTGCCAGCAGTACCGACAGGGGGGGTAATGGCTACACCTTC. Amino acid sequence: CASSTDRGGNGYTF.

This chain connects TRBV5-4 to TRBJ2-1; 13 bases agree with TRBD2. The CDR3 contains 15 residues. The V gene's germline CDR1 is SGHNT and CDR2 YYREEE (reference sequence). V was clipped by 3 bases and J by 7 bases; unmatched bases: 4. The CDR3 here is CASSSGTSGKNEQFF. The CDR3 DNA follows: TGTGCCAGCAGCTCCGGGACTAGCGGGAAAAATGAGCAGTTCTTC. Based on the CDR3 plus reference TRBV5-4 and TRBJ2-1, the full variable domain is ETGVTQSPTHLIKTRGQQVTLRCSSQSGHNTVSWYQQALGQGPQFIFQYYREEENGRGNFPPRFSGLQFPNYSSELNVNALELDDSALYLCASSSGTSGKNEQFFGPGTRLTVL.

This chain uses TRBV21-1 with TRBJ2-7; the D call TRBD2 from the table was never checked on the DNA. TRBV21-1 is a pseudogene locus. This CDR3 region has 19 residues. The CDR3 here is CASTSGGLAGVTRCYEQYF. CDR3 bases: TGTGCCAGCACCTCAGGGGGGCTAGCGGGAGTAACCCGCTGTTACGAGCAGTACTTC.

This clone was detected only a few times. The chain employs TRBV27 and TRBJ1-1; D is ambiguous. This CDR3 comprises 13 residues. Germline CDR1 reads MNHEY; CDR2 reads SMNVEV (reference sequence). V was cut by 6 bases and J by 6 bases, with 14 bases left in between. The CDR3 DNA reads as TGTGCCAGCAGCCCGGGTGTGAGAGCTGAAGCTTTCTTT. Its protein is CASSPGVRAEAFF.

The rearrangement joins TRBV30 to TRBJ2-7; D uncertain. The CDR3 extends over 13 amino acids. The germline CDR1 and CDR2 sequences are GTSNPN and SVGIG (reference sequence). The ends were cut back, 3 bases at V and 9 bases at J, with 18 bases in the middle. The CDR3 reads CAWSGSGLDGQYF. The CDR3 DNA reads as TGTGCCTGGAGCGGGTCCGGCCTGGATGGGCAGTACTTC.

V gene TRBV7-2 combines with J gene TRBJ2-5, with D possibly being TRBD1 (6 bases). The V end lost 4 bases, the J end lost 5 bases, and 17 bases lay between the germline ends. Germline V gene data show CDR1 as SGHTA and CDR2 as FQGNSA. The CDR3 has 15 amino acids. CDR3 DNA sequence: TGTGCCAGCAGCTCCTATAACCAGGGGTCGGAGACCCAGTACTTC. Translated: CASSSYNQGSETQYF. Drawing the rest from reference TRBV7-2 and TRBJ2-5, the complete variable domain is GAGVSQSPSNKVTEKGKDVELRCDPISGHTALYWYRQSLGQGLEFLIYFQGNSAPDKSGLPSDRFSAERTGGSVSTLTIQRTQQEDSAVYLCASSSYNQGSETQYFGPGTRLLVL.

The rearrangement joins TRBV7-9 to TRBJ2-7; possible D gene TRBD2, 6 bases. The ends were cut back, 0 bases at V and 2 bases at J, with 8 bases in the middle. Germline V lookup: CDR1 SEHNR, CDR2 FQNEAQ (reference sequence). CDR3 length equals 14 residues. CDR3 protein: CASSLAGLAYEQYF. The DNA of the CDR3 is TGTGCCAGCAGCTTAGCGGGACTTGCCTACGAGCAGTACTTC.

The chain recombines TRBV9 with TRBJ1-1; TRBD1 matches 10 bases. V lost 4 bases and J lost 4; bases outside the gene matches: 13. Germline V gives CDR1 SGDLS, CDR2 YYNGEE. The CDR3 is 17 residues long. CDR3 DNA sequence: TGTGCCAGCAGCCCAGAGACAGGGGGCAAATACGGCACTGAAGCTTTCTTT. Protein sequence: CASSPETGGKYGTEAFF.

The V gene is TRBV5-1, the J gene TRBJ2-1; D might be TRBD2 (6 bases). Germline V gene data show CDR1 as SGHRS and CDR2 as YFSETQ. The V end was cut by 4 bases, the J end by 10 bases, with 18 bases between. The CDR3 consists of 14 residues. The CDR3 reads CASSPGTAASEQFF. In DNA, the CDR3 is TGCGCCAGCAGCCCTGGGACTGCTGCCAGCGAGCAGTTCTTC.

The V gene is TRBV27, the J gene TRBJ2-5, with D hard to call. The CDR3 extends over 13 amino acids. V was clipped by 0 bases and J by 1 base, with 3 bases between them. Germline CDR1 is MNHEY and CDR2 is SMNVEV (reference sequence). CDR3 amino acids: CASSLSRQETQYF. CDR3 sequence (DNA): TGTGCCAGCAGTTTATCCCGCCAAGAGACCCAGTACTTC.

The CDR3 spells CASSSGNLASFYTDTQYF. CDR3 DNA sequence: TGTGCCAGCAGCTCAGGGAATCTAGCGTCTTTTTACACAGATACGCAGTATTTT. V usage is TRBV7-8 and J usage is TRBJ2-3, with a possible D match to TRBD2 (6 bases). Germline CDR1 SGHVS, CDR2 FQNEAQ. The CDR3 runs to 18 residues. The V end lost 4 bases, the J end lost 2 bases, and 22 bases lay between the germline ends.

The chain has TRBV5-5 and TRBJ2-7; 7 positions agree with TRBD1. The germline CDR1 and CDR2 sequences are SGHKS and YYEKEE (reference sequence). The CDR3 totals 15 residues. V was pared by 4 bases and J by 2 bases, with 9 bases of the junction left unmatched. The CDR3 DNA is TGTGCCAGCAGCGACGGGACAGCGATAGCCTACGAGCAGTACTTC. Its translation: CASSDGTAIAYEQYF.

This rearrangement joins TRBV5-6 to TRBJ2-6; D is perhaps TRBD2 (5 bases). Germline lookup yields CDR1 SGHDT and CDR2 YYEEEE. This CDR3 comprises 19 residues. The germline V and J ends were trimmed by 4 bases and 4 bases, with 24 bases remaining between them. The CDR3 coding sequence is TGTGCCAGCAGCCATTACTCCGGGTCCTCACCGGGAGGGGCCAACGTCCTGACTTTC. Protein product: CASSHYSGSSPGGANVLTF.

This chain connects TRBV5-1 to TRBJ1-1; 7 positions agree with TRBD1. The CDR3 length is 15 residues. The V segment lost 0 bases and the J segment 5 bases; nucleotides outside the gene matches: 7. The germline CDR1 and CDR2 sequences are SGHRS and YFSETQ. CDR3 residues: CASSLGTGPVTEAFF. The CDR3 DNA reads TGCGCCAGCAGCTTGGGGACAGGTCCGGTAACTGAAGCTTTCTTT.

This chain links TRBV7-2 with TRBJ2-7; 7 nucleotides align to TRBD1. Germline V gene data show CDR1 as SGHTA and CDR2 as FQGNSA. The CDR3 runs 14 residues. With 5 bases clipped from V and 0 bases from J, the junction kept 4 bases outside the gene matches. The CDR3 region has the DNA TGTGCCAGCAGCCCGGGACAGAGCTCCTACGAGCAGTACTTC. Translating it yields CASSPGQSSYEQYF.